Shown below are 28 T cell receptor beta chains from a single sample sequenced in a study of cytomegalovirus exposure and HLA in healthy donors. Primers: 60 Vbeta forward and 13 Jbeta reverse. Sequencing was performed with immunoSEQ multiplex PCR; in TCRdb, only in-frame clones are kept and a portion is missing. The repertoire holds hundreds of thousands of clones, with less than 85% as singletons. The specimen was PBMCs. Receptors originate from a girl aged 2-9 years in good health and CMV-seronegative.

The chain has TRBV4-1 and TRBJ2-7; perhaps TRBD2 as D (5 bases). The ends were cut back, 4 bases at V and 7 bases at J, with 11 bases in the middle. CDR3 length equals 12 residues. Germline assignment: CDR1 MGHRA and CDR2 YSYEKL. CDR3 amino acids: CASSRPAEEQYF. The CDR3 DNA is TGCGCCAGCAGCCGCCCAGCGGAAGAGCAGTACTTC.

In DNA, the CDR3 is TGTGCCAGCAGTGATCCTCTCTTGACAGGCTATTTT. Translation gives CASSDPLLTGYF. The J gene is TRBJ2-3, the V gene TRBV6-1; tentatively, D is TRBD1 (6 bases). Deletions cut 3 bases from V and 15 bases from J, with 16 bases between. The CDR3 sequence is 12 residues long. Germline loops: CDR1 MNHNS, CDR2 SASEGT.

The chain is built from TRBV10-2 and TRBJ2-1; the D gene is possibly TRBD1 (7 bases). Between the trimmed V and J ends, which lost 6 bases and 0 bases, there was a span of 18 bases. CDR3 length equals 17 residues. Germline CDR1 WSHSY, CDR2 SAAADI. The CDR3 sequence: CASSENSGGSSYNEQFF. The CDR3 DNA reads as TGCGCCAGCAGCGAAAACTCAGGGGGGAGCTCCTACAATGAGCAGTTCTTC.

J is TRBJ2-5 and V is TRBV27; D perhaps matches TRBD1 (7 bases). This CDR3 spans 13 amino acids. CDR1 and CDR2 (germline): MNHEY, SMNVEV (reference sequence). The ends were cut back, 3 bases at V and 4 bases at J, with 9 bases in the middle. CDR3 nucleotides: TGTGCCAGCAGTTTCCAGGGGGGAGAGACCCAGTACTTC. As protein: CASSFQGGETQYF.

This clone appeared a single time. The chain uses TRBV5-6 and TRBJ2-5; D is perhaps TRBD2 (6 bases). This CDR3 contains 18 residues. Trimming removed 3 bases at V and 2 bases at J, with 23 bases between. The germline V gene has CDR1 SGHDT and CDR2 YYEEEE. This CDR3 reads CASSSFRDFPVPQETQYF. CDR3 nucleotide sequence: TGTGCCAGCAGCTCCTTCCGGGACTTCCCTGTTCCGCAAGAGACCCAGTACTTC.

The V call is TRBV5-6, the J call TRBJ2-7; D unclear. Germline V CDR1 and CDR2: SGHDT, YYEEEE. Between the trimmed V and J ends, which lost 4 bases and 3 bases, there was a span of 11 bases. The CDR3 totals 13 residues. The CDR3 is CASSLRQDYEQYF. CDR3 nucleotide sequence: TGTGCCAGCAGCCTGCGCCAAGACTACGAGCAGTACTTC.

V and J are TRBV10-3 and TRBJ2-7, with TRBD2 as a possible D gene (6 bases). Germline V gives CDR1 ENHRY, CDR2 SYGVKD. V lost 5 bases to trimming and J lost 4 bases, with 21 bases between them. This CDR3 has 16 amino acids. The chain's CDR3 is CAISSEEGGTSYEQYF. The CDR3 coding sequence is TGTGCCATCAGTTCGGAAGAGGGCGGGACTTCATACGAGCAGTACTTC.

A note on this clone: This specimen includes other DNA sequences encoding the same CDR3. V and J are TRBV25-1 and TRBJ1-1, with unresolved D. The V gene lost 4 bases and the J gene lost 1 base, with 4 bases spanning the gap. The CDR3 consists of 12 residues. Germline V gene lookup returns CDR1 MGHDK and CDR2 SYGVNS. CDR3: CASSARNTEAFF. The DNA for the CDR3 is TGTGCCAGCAGTGCGAGGAACACTGAAGCTTTCTTT.

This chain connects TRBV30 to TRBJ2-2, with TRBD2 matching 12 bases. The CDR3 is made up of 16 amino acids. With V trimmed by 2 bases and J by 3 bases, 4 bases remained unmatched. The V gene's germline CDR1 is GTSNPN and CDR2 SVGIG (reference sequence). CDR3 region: CAWSWTSGAHTGELFF. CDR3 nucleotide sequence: TGTGCCTGGAGTTGGACTAGCGGGGCCCACACCGGGGAGCTGTTTTTT.

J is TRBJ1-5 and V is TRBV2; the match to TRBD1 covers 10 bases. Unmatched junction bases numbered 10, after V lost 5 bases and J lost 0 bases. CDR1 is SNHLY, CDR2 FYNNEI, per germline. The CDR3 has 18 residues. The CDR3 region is CASSPTGGAVYSNQPQHF. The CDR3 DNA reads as TGTGCCAGCAGTCCGACAGGGGGCGCGGTTTATAGCAATCAGCCCCAGCATTTT.

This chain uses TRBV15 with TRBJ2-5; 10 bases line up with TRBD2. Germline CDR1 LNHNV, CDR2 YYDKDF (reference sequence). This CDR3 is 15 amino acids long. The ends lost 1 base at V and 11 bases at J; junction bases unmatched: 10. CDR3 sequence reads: CATSRAAGGPGEQYF. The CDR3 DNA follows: TGTGCCACCAGCAGAGCAGCGGGAGGGCCCGGAGAGCAGTACTTC.

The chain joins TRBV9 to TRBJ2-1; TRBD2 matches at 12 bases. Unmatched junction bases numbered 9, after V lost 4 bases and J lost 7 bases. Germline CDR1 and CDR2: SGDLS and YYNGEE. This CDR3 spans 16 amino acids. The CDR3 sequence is CASSLQTSGGLNEQFF. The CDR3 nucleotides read TGTGCCAGCAGCCTTCAGACTAGCGGGGGACTAAATGAGCAGTTCTTC.

CDR3 in DNA: TGTGCCAGCAGCCAAGAAGCAGGTACAGGGGTCGGCTACACCTTC. Encoded protein: CASSQEAGTGVGYTF. The V gene is TRBV4-2, the J gene TRBJ1-2; 7 bases are shared with TRBD1. Germline loops: CDR1 LGHNA, CDR2 YNFKEQ. CDR3 size: 15 residues. V lost 0 bases to trimming and J lost 8 bases; unmatched junction nucleotides: 9.

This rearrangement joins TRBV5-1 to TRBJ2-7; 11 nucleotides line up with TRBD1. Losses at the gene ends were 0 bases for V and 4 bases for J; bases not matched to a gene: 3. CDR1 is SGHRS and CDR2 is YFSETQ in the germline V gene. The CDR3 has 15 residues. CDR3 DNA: TGCGCCAGCAGCTTGGCCGGGACAGGGGGATACGAGCAGTACTTC. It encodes CASSLAGTGGYEQYF.

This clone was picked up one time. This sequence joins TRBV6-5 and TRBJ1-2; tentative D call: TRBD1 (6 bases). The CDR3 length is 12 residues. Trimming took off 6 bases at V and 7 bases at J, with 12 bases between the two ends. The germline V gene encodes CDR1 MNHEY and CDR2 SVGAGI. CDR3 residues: CASRGTSVGYTF. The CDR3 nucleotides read TGTGCCAGCAGAGGGACATCGGTTGGCTACACCTTC.

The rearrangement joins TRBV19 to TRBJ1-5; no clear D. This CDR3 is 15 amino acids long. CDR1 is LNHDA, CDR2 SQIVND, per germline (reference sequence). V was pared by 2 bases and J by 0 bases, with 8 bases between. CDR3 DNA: TGTGCCAGTAGTATACATACAATTAGCAATCAGCCCCAGCATTTT. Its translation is CASSIHTISNQPQHF.

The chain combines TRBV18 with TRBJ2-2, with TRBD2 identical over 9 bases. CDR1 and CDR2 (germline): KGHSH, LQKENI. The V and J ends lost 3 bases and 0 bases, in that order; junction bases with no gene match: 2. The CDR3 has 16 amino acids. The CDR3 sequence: CASSPTSGANTGELFF. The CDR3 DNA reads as TGTGCCAGCTCACCGACTAGCGGAGCGAACACCGGGGAGCTGTTTTTT.

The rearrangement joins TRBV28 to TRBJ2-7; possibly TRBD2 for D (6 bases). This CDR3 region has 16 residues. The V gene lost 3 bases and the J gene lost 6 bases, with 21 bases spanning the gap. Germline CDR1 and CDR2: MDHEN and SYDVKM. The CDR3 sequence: CASSFYSEGISAEQYF. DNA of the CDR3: TGTGCCAGCAGTTTTTACTCGGAGGGGATTTCGGCCGAGCAGTACTTC.

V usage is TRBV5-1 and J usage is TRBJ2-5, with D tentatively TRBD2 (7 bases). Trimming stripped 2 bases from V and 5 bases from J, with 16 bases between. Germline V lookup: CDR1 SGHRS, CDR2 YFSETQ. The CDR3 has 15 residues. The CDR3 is CASSFLGGRGETQYF. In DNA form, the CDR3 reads TGCGCCAGCAGCTTTTTGGGGGGGCGCGGTGAGACCCAGTACTTC.

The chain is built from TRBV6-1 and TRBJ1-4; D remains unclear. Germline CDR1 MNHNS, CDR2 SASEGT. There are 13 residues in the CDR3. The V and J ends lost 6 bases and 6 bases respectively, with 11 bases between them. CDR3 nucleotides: TGTGCCAGCAGCCGAGCGTTGGATGAAAAACTGTTTTTT. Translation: CASSRALDEKLFF.

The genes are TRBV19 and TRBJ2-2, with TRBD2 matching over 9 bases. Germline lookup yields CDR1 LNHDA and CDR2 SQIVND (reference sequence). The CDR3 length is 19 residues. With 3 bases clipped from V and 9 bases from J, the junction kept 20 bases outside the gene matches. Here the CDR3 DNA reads TGTGCCAGTAGTATCACCTGGGCTAGCGGGAATCTGGTCCTGCGGGAGCTGTTTTTT. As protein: CASSITWASGNLVLRELFF.

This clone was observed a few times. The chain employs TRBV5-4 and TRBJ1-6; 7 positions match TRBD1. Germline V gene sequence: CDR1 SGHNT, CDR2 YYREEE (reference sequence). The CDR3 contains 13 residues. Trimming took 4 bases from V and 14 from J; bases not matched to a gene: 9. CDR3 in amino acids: CASSRDRGETLHF. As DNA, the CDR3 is TGTGCCAGCAGCCGGGACAGAGGGGAAACCCTCCACTTT.

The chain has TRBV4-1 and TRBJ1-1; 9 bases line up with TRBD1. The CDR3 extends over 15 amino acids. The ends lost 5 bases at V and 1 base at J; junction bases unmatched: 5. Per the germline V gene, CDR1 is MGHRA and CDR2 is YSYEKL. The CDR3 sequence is CASSTQGARNTEAFF. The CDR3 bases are TGCGCCAGCAGCACACAGGGGGCGCGGAACACTGAAGCTTTCTTT.

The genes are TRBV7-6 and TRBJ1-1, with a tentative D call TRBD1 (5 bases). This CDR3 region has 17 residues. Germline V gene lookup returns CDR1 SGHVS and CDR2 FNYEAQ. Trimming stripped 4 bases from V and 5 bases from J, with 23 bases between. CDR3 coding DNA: TGTGCCAGCAGCTACTCTCCACCGGGGGGGAAGGGGACTGAAGCTTTCTTT. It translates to CASSYSPPGGKGTEAFF.

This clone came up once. DNA of the CDR3: TGTGCCACCAGCAGTGAACACTCTGGAAACACCATATATTTT. It is translated as CATSSEHSGNTIYF. The chain recombines TRBV15 with TRBJ1-3; no reliable D call. Germline V gene data show CDR1 as LNHNV and CDR2 as YYDKDF (reference sequence). The ends were cut back, 3 bases at V and 0 bases at J, with 6 bases in the middle. This CDR3 has 14 amino acids.

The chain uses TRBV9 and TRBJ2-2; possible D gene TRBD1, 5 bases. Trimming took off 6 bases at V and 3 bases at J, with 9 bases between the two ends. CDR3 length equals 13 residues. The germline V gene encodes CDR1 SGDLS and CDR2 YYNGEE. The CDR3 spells CASMVGDTGELFF. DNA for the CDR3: TGTGCCAGCATGGTAGGGGACACCGGGGAGCTGTTTTTT.

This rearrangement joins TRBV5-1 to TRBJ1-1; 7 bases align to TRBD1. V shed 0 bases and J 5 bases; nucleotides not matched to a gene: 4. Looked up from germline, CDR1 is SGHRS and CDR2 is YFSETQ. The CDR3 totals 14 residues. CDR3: CASSLENRGTEAFF. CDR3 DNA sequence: TGCGCCAGCAGCTTGGAAAACAGGGGAACTGAAGCTTTCTTT.

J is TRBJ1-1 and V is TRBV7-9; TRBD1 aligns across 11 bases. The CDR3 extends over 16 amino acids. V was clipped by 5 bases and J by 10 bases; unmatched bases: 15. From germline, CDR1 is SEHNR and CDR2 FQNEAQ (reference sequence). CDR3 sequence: CASSARDKDRGRGAFF. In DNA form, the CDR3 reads TGTGCCAGCAGCGCGCGTGATAAGGACAGGGGGCGCGGAGCTTTCTTT.